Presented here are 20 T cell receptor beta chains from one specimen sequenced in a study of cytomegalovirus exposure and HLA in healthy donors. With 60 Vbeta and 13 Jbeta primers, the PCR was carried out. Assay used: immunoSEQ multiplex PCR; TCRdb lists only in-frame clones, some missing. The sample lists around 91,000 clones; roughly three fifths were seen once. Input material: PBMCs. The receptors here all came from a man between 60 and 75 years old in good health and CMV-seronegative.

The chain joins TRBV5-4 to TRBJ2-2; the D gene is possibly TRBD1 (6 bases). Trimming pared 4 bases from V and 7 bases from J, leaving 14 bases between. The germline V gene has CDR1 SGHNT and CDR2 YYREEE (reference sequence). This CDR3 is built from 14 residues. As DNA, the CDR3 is TGTGCCAGCAGCGCCTGGACAGTTGGCGGGGAGCTGTTTTTT. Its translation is CASSAWTVGGELFF.

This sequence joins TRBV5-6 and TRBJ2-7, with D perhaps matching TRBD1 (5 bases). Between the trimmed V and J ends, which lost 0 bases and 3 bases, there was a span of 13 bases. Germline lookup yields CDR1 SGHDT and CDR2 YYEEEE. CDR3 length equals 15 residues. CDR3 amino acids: CASSLGGFLNYEQYF. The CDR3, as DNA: TGTGCCAGCAGCTTGGGGGGCTTCCTTAACTACGAGCAGTACTTC.

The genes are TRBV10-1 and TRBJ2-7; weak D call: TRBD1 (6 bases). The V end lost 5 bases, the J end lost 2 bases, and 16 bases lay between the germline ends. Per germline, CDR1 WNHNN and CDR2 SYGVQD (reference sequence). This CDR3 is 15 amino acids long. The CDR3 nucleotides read TGCGCCAGCAGTCCGTCAGGGGCAGGGCCCTACGAGCAGTACTTC. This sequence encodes CASSPSGAGPYEQYF.

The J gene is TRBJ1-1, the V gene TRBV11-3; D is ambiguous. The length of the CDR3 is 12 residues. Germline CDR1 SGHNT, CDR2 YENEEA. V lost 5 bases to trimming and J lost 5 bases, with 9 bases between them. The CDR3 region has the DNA TGTGCCAGCAGCCCTCAACGGACTGAAGCTTTCTTT. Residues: CASSPQRTEAFF.

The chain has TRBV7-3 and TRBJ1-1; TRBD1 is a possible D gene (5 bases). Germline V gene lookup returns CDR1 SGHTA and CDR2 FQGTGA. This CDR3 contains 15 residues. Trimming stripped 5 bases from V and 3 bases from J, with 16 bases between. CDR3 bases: TGTGCCAGCAGCCCCGGTGGGGCAGGTGACACTGAAGCTTTCTTT. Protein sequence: CASSPGGAGDTEAFF.

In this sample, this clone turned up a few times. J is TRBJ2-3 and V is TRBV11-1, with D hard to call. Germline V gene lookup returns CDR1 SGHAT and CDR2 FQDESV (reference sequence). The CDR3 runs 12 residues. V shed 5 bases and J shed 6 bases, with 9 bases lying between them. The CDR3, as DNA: TGTGCCAGCAGCCAACAGCTGGATACGCAGTATTTT. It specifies CASSQQLDTQYF.

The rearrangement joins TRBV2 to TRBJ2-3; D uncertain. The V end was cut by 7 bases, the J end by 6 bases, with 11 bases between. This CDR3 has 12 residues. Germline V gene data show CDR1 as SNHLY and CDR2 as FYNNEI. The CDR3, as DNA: TGTGCCAGCAATCCCGGTACCGATACGCAGTATTTT. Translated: CASNPGTDTQYF.

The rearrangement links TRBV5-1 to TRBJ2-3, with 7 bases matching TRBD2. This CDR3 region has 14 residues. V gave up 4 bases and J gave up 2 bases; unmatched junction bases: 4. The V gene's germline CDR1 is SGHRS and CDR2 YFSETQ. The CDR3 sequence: CASSPGLVTDTQYF. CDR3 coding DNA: TGCGCCAGCAGCCCAGGACTAGTCACAGATACGCAGTATTTT. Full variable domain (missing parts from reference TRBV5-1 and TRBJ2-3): KAGVTQTPRYLIKTRGQQVTLSCSPISGHRSVSWYQQTPGQGLQFLFEYFSETQRNKGNFPGRFSGRQFSNSRSEMNVSTLELGDSALYLCASSPGLVTDTQYFGPGTRLTVL.

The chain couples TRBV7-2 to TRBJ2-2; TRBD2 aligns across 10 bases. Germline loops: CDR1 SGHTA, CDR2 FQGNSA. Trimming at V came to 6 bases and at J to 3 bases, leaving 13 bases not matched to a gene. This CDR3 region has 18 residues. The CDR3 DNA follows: TGTGCCAGCAGGGCGCCAGCGGGGGGGCGGTGGGACACCGGGGAGCTGTTTTTT. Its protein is CASRAPAGGRWDTGELFF.

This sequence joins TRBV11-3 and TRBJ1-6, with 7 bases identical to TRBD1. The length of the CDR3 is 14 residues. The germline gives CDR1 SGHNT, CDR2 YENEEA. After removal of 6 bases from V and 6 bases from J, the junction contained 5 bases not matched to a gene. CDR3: CASSAGTANSPLHF. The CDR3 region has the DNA TGTGCCAGCAGTGCCGGGACAGCTAATTCACCCCTCCACTTT.

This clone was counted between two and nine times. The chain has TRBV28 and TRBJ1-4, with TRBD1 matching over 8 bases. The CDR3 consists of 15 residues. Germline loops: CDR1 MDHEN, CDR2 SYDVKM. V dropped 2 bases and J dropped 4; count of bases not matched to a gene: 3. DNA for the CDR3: TGTGCCAGCAGTTTAAACAGGGGGATTAATGAAAAACTGTTTTTT. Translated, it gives CASSLNRGINEKLFF.

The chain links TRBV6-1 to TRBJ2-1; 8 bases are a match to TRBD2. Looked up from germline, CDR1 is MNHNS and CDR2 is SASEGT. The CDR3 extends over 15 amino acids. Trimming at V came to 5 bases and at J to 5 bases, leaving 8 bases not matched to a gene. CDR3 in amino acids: CASSFSGERNNEQFF. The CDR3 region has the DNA TGTGCCAGCAGTTTTAGCGGGGAAAGGAACAATGAGCAGTTCTTC.

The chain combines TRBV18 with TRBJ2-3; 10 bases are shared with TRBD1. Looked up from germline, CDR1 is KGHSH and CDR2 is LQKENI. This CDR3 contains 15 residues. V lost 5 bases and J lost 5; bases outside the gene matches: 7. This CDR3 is CASSSLGQGIDTQYF. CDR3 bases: TGTGCCAGCTCATCCCTGGGACAGGGGATAGATACGCAGTATTTT.

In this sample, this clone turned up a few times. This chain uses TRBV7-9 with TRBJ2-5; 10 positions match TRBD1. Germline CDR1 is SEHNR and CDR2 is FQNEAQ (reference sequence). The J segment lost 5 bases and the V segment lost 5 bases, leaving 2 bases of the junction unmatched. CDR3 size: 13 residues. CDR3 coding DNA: TGTGCCAGCAGCCGGACAGGGGGGGAGACCCAGTACTTC. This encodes CASSRTGGETQYF.

CDR3 protein: CASTNLGRTDTQYF. For the CDR3, the DNA is TGCGCCAGCACCAATCTAGGTCGCACAGATACGCAGTATTTT. The chain joins TRBV5-1 to TRBJ2-3; D is ambiguous. Germline values: CDR1 SGHRS, CDR2 YFSETQ. This CDR3 spans 14 amino acids. V was pared by 6 bases and J by 1 base, with 12 bases between.

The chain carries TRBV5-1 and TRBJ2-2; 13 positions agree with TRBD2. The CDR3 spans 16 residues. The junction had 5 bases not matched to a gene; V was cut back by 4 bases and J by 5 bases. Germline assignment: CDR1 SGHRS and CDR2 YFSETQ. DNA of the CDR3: TGCGCCAGCAGCCGGGGACTAGCGGGACCTACCGGGGAGCTGTTTTTT. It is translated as CASSRGLAGPTGELFF.

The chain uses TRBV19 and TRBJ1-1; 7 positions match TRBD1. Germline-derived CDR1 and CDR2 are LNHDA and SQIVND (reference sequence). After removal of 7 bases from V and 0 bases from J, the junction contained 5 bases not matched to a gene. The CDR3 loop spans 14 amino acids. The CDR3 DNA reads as TGTGCCAGTAAGGGACAGAGCATGAACACTGAAGCTTTCTTT. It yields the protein CASKGQSMNTEAFF.

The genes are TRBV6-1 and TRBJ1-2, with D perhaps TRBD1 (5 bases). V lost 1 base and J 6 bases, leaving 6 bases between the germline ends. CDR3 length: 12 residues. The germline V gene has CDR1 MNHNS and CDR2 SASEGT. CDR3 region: CASSEGGDGYTF. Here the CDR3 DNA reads TGTGCCAGCAGTGAAGGGGGGGATGGCTACACCTTC.

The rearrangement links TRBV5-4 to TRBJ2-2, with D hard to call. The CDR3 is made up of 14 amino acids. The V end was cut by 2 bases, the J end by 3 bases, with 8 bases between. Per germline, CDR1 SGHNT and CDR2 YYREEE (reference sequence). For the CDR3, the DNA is TGTGCCAGCAGCTTTAACAGTTACACCGGGGAGCTGTTTTTT. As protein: CASSFNSYTGELFF.

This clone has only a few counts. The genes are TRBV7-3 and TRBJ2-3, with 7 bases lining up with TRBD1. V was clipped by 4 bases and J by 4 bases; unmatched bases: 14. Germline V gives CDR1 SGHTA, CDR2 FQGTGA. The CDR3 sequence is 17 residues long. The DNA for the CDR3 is TGTGCCAGCAGCTCAGGGGGTGGTGTCAGGGGATCAGATACGCAGTATTTT. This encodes CASSSGGGVRGSDTQYF.